The following is a T cell receptor (beta chain) sequence with its context. What this receptor recognizes is not known. No base qualities exist here, and no much larger clone lies one base off it. Including cysteine and phenylalanine, the CDR3 has 15 amino acids. Only the CDR3 portion is preserved as DNA: 45 bases, with reading frame beginning at the first base. Trimmed from V: 6 bases; trimmed from J: 9 bases; junction bases lacking a gene match: 12. The germline V gene yields SGHRS for CDR1 and YFSETQ for CDR2. The data stem from a study of CD8 T cells in ankylosing spondylitis listed by TCRdb under 2017. Study-level background: To find TCR variants linked to disease, the study profiled T cell receptor beta repertoires in ankylosing spondylitis patients and healthy donors. Peripheral blood was sampled, and synovial fluid was additionally collected from ankylosing spondylitis patients. The full study cohort comprised around 25 ankylosing spondylitis patients and 85 to 120 healthy donors. The study at large found these results: A TCR beta motif of eight highly homologous amino acid variants appeared characteristic of blood from ankylosing spondylitis patients. Some TCR beta motif variants had previously been reported in synovial fluid and blood of reactive arthritis patients, which suggested common disease-initiation mechanisms. According to the report, matched synovial fluid samples from ankylosing spondylitis patients were significantly enriched for the disease-linked clones. The disease-linked clones had a CD8+ phenotype and were found at relatively low frequencies in peripheral blood.

The data were produced on an Illumina HiSeq 2500. TCR beta libraries were prepared by quantitative 5'-RACE with molecular barcodes. The published analysis was carried out like this. To identify disease-linked TCR variants, a new computational method was used, one built on a probabilistic model of VDJ rearrangement. TCRdb reran the public reads through fastp at Q25 and MiXCR, keeping productive beta chains. Rows are unified per CDR3 protein, each entry keeping the most common DNA and genes. TCRdb's processing, not the authors' own work, is the source of the V and J calls. This sample comprises about 500,000 distinct CDR3 sequences, 9.5% to 15% of them detected only once. The ten largest clones add up to 6.8% of the sample.

The clonotype comes from a male donor with ankylosing spondylitis. The specimen sequenced was blood, either unsorted or a sorted T cell fraction (not recorded which). The rearrangement joined TRBV5-1 to TRBJ2-1; 10 bases in the middle match TRBD2. The CDR3 protein is CASTPIASGSPEQFF. The DNA sequence is as follows: TGCGCCAGCACTCCAATCGCTAGCGGGAGCCCTGAGCAGTTCTTC.